The 31 T cell receptor beta chains below all came from one sample that was sequenced in a study of multiple sclerosis patients with progressive multifocal leukoencephalopathy. Time point noted: time of PML onset. Repertoires were generated with immunoSEQ multiplex PCR, while TCRdb's copy carries only in-frame clones and drops some. The profile shows about 31,000 clones, approximately 88% of them singletons. This material consisted of PBMCs, taken from a patient treated with natalizumab. The receptors here all came from a woman aged 40 to 49 with progressive multifocal leukoencephalopathy.

CDR3 amino acids: CASSNRQGYSNQPQHF. DNA of the CDR3: TGTGCCAGTAGTAACCGACAGGGGTATAGCAATCAGCCCCAGCATTTT. The chain recombines TRBV19 with TRBJ1-5; 8 bases are a match to TRBD1. In germline, CDR1 is LNHDA, CDR2 SQIVND (reference sequence). Trimming at V came to 4 bases and at J to 0 bases, leaving 5 bases not matched to a gene. This CDR3 is 16 amino acids long.

This chain links TRBV28 with TRBJ2-5, with unresolved D. Trimming shortened V by 3 bases and J by 1 base, and 9 bases separated the two germline ends. The germline V gene has CDR1 MDHEN and CDR2 SYDVKM. This CDR3 has 14 residues. As DNA, the CDR3 is TGTGCCAGCAGTTTGAGCTGGGCCCAAGAGACCCAGTACTTC. Protein sequence: CASSLSWAQETQYF.

This rearrangement joins TRBV28 to TRBJ1-5; D unresolved. Germline V gene lookup returns CDR1 MDHEN and CDR2 SYDVKM. The CDR3 consists of 14 residues. Trimming removed 5 bases from V and 0 bases from J, with 8 bases in between. Written as DNA, the CDR3 is TGTGCCAGCAGTCCCGTAGATAGCAATCAGCCCCAGCATTTT. Its translation is CASSPVDSNQPQHF.

The gene calls are TRBV4-3 and TRBJ1-4; 11 bases are shared with TRBD1. This CDR3 has 16 amino acids. Per the germline V gene, CDR1 is LGHNA and CDR2 is YSLEER. V dropped 4 bases and J dropped 5; count of bases not matched to a gene: 6. The CDR3 region has the DNA TGCGCCAGCAGCCGGACGGGGACAGGGGGAAATGAAAAACTGTTTTTT. Translated, it gives CASSRTGTGGNEKLFF.

The V and J genes are TRBV5-1 and TRBJ2-5, with D uncertain. Germline CDR1 reads SGHRS; CDR2 reads YFSETQ. V gave up 4 bases and J gave up 8 bases, with 12 bases separating them. The CDR3 extends over 12 amino acids. CDR3 nucleotides: TGCGCCAGCAGCCCATATGGAGTAACCCAGTACTTC. This translates into CASSPYGVTQYF.

The count of this clone is one. This chain links TRBV19 with TRBJ1-5; D unresolved. There are 15 residues in the CDR3. Germline CDR1 LNHDA, CDR2 SQIVND (reference sequence). The ends were cut back, 5 bases at V and 2 bases at J, with 13 bases in the middle. The CDR3 sequence: CASSANLDGNQPQHF. The CDR3 region has the DNA TGTGCCAGTAGTGCGAACTTGGATGGCAATCAGCCCCAGCATTTT.

The chain recombines TRBV6-1 with TRBJ1-2; 7 nucleotides match TRBD1. The CDR3 contains 12 residues. J was trimmed by 3 bases and V by 6 bases; bases with no gene match: 1. In germline, CDR1 is MNHNS, CDR2 SASEGT. The CDR3 reads CASRGGDYGYTF. As DNA, the CDR3 is TGTGCCAGCAGAGGGGGCGACTATGGCTACACCTTC.

The rearrangement joins TRBV6-5 to TRBJ1-3; tentatively, D is TRBD1 (6 bases). CDR3 length: 14 residues. Germline-derived CDR1 and CDR2 are MNHEY and SVGAGI. V lost 5 bases and J lost 9, with 17 bases in between. The CDR3 bases are TGTGCCAGCAGTGAGAGGGGGGTTGAGGGCACCATATATTTT. Its translation: CASSERGVEGTIYF.

This clone has just one count. This chain uses TRBV4-3 with TRBJ2-7, with 7 bases matching TRBD1. This CDR3 has 15 amino acids. Per germline, CDR1 LGHNA and CDR2 YSLEER. V was clipped by 0 bases and J by 3 bases; unmatched bases: 5. In DNA form, the CDR3 reads TGCGCCAGCAGCCAAGAACAGGACAGGAGCTACGAGCAGTACTTC. It encodes CASSQEQDRSYEQYF.

This clone was found once. V and J are TRBV6-5 and TRBJ2-7, with 8 nucleotides matching TRBD1. This CDR3 region has 15 residues. Germline loops: CDR1 MNHEY, CDR2 SVGAGI. The junction had 13 bases not matched to a gene; V was cut back by 5 bases and J by 7 bases. The CDR3 nucleotides read TGTGCCAGCAGTACGCGGGGCAGGGGGCGAAGGGAGCAGTACTTC. This sequence encodes CASSTRGRGRREQYF.

The V and J genes are TRBV18 and TRBJ2-6, with D unclear. Trimming removed 6 bases at V and 0 bases at J, with 9 bases between. The germline CDR1 and CDR2 sequences are KGHSH and LQKENI. The CDR3 totals 15 residues. The CDR3 DNA reads TGTGCCAGCTCGCGACGGGTCTCTGGGGCCAACGTCCTGACTTTC. Protein sequence: CASSRRVSGANVLTF. Based on the CDR3 plus reference TRBV18 and TRBJ2-6, the full variable domain is NAGVMQNPRHLVRRRGQEARLRCSPMKGHSHVYWYRQLPEEGLKFMVYLQKENIIDESGMPKERFSAEFPKEGPSILRIQQVVRGDSAAYFCASSRRVSGANVLTFGAGSRLTVL.

Concerning this clone itself: The junction differs from germline at one of its ends, possibly a read error. CDR3 sequence (DNA): TGTGCCAGCAGCTTAGTTGGGAATGGGCAGTTCTTC. It encodes CASSLVGNGQFF. The chain combines TRBV7-2 with TRBJ2-1; D unresolved. From germline, CDR1 is SGHTA and CDR2 FQGNSA. The CDR3 consists of 12 residues.

The gene calls are TRBV30 and TRBJ1-5, with no clear D. The CDR3 is 12 residues long. In germline, CDR1 is GTSNPN, CDR2 SVGIG (reference sequence). With 5 bases removed from V and 6 bases from J, the gap between germline ends came to 11 bases. The DNA of the CDR3 is TGTGCCTGGGGGGTCCGGGGTCAGCCCCAGCATTTT. It yields the protein CAWGVRGQPQHF.

The chain has TRBV30 and TRBJ2-2; TRBD2 matches at 7 bases. The CDR3 has 13 amino acids. Unmatched junction bases numbered 4, after V lost 4 bases and J lost 5 bases. Germline V gene data show CDR1 as GTSNPN and CDR2 as SVGIG (reference sequence). CDR3 amino acids: CAWNPAGTGELFF. CDR3 coding DNA: TGTGCCTGGAACCCAGCGGGGACCGGGGAGCTGTTTTTT.

The chain joins TRBV2 to TRBJ1-3; 7 positions agree with TRBD1. The CDR3 covers 14 residues. Looked up from germline, CDR1 is SNHLY and CDR2 is FYNNEI. J was trimmed by 2 bases and V by 6 bases; bases with no gene match: 4. CDR3 region: CASSADRAGNTIYF. The CDR3 DNA is TGTGCCAGCAGCGCCGACAGGGCTGGAAACACCATATATTTT. Full variable domain (missing parts from reference TRBV2 and TRBJ1-3): EPEVTQTPSHQVTQMGQEVILRCVPISNHLYFYWYRQILGQKVEFLVSFYNNEISEKSEIFDDQFSVERPDGSNFTLKIRSTKLEDSAMYFCASSADRAGNTIYFGEGSWLTVV.

This chain links TRBV7-3 with TRBJ2-1; D is uncertain. The germline V gene has CDR1 SGHTA and CDR2 FQGTGA. Trimming pared 3 bases from V and 4 bases from J, leaving 13 bases between. This CDR3 region has 15 residues. The CDR3 is CASSFPTVPYNEQFF. The CDR3 bases are TGTGCCAGCAGCTTCCCGACCGTCCCATACAATGAGCAGTTCTTC.

The rearrangement links TRBV28 to TRBJ2-1; no clear D. The germline gives CDR1 MDHEN, CDR2 SYDVKM. The CDR3 consists of 16 residues. The V gene lost 1 base and the J gene lost 6 bases, with 16 bases spanning the gap. The chain's CDR3 is CASSLYSPLLSNEQFF. CDR3 nucleotide sequence: TGTGCCAGCAGTTTATATTCCCCCCTACTAAGCAATGAGCAGTTCTTC. The variable domain in full, completed from reference TRBV28 and TRBJ2-1, reads DVKVTQSSRYLVKRTGEKVFLECVQDMDHENMFWYRQDPGLGLRLIYFSYDVKMKEKGDIPEGYSVSREKKERFSLILESASTNQTSMYLCASSLYSPLLSNEQFFGPGTRLTVL.

The rearrangement joins TRBV30 to TRBJ1-1; D remains unclear. Germline loops: CDR1 GTSNPN, CDR2 SVGIG (reference sequence). CDR3 length: 11 residues. V was shortened by 5 bases and J by 1 base, with 5 bases between the two germline ends. The DNA of the CDR3 is TGTGCCTGGGAGGAGAACACTGAAGCTTTCTTT. It is translated as CAWEENTEAFF.

The chain joins TRBV7-2 to TRBJ2-2; 10 bases are shared with TRBD2. Germline loops: CDR1 SGHTA, CDR2 FQGNSA. V shed 2 bases and J 5 bases; nucleotides not matched to a gene: 14. The CDR3 has 19 amino acids. The CDR3 DNA reads as TGTGCCAGCAGCTTACAGGGCTCAGCGGGAGGGCCGCGGACCGGGGAGCTGTTTTTT. Translated, it gives CASSLQGSAGGPRTGELFF.

This rearrangement joins TRBV5-4 to TRBJ2-3; 9 bases match TRBD2. Trimming cost V 1 base and J 0 bases; bases outside gene matches: 3. CDR3 length equals 16 residues. The germline gives CDR1 SGHNT, CDR2 YYREEE (reference sequence). CDR3 in DNA: TGTGCCAGCAGCTTGAAGCTAGCGGGAAGCACAGATACGCAGTATTTT. Residues: CASSLKLAGSTDTQYF.

The chain combines TRBV7-2 with TRBJ1-6; TRBD1 aligns across 10 bases. V lost 4 bases to trimming and J lost 9 bases; unmatched junction nucleotides: 3. The CDR3 runs to 14 residues. Germline V gene data show CDR1 as SGHTA and CDR2 as FQGNSA. Written as DNA, the CDR3 is TGTGCCAGCAGCTCGGGGGACAGGGGTTCACCCCTCCACTTT. It is translated as CASSSGDRGSPLHF.

The CDR3 region has the DNA TGTGCCAGCAGTTTCCAGGGAGGCTACACCTTC. Amino acids: CASSFQGGYTF. The chain combines TRBV28 with TRBJ1-2; perhaps TRBD1 as D (5 bases). The V end lost 3 bases, the J end lost 8 bases, and 7 bases lay between the germline ends. CDR3 length equals 11 residues. Germline V lookup: CDR1 MDHEN, CDR2 SYDVKM.

This clone was seen more than once but under ten times. The rearrangement uses TRBV18 and TRBJ1-3; perhaps TRBD1 as D (5 bases). This CDR3 has 15 residues. V shed 2 bases and J shed 3 bases, with 11 bases lying between them. CDR1 is KGHSH, CDR2 LQKENI, per germline. Here the CDR3 DNA reads TGTGCCAGCTCACCAGTTCTCAGGGATGGAAACACCATATATTTT. Translation: CASSPVLRDGNTIYF.

The rearrangement joins TRBV30 to TRBJ1-4; 9 positions match TRBD1. Trimming removed 5 bases from V and 6 bases from J; junction bases left unmatched: 10. CDR1 and CDR2 from the germline V gene are GTSNPN and SVGIG (reference sequence). This CDR3 spans 15 amino acids. The CDR3: CAWGAKTGGHEKLFF. As DNA, the CDR3 is TGTGCCTGGGGAGCCAAGACAGGGGGACATGAAAAACTGTTTTTT.

The chain links TRBV7-2 to TRBJ1-3, with TRBD1 as a possible D gene (6 bases). Germline V gene data show CDR1 as SGHTA and CDR2 as FQGNSA. Trimming took off 5 bases at V and 3 bases at J, with 14 bases between the two ends. The CDR3 runs to 15 residues. DNA for the CDR3: TGTGCCAGCAGCCCCTCCGGGACATATGGAAACACCATATATTTT. The encoded protein is CASSPSGTYGNTIYF.

The V call is TRBV5-1, the J call TRBJ1-6; 7 positions match TRBD1. CDR1 and CDR2 from the germline V gene are SGHRS and YFSETQ. The length of the CDR3 is 16 residues. After removal of 4 bases from V and 2 bases from J, the junction contained 6 bases not matched to a gene. The CDR3: CASSAQGVTYNSPLHF. CDR3 bases: TGCGCCAGCAGCGCCCAGGGGGTAACCTATAATTCACCCCTCCACTTT.

CDR3 bases: TGCGCCAGCAGCTACGCCGGGACTCTAACCTACAATGAGCAGTTCTTC. It translates to CASSYAGTLTYNEQFF. The chain is built from TRBV5-1 and TRBJ2-1; D perhaps matches TRBD2 (6 bases). With 3 bases removed from V and 2 bases from J, the gap between germline ends came to 15 bases. CDR3 length: 16 amino acids. From germline, CDR1 is SGHRS and CDR2 YFSETQ.

The chain uses TRBV29-1 and TRBJ1-2; 10 bases are a match to TRBD1. V shed 2 bases, J shed 4 bases, and the junction held 4 bases outside the gene matches. This CDR3 region has 14 residues. Looked up from germline, CDR1 is SQVTM and CDR2 is ANQGSEA. The CDR3, as DNA: TGCAGCGTTGAAAGGGACAGGGGAGGCTATGGCTACACCTTC. Translation: CSVERDRGGYGYTF.

The chain employs TRBV4-3 and TRBJ2-7; 8 bases fit TRBD1. The trim removed 0 bases at V and 2 bases at J, leaving 9 bases unmatched. The CDR3 loop spans 17 amino acids. CDR1 and CDR2 from the germline V gene are LGHNA and YSLEER. CDR3 DNA: TGCGCCAGCAGCCAAGATTTAGTTGGCAGGGGGCCCTACGAGCAGTACTTC. Protein sequence: CASSQDLVGRGPYEQYF.

This clone was seen only a few times. V gene TRBV6-5 combines with J gene TRBJ2-7; 8 bases agree with TRBD1. The CDR3 length is 15 residues. Germline loops: CDR1 MNHEY, CDR2 SVGAGI. Trimming removed 2 bases from V and 2 bases from J; junction bases left unmatched: 5. CDR3 loop: CASSYVGQATYEQYF. Written as DNA, the CDR3 is TGTGCCAGCAGTTACGTGGGACAGGCCACCTACGAGCAGTACTTC.

The rearrangement uses TRBV23-1 and TRBJ2-7, with TRBD2 matching 13 bases. TRBV23-1 is an ORF, with its function uncertain. Germline trimming cut 6 bases from V and 6 bases from J; bases unmatched to any gene: 14. This CDR3 has 17 amino acids. CDR3 in amino acids: CASRLLAGGGTRAEQYF. The CDR3, as DNA: TGCGCCAGCAGGCTACTAGCGGGGGGGGGCACTAGAGCCGAGCAGTACTTC.